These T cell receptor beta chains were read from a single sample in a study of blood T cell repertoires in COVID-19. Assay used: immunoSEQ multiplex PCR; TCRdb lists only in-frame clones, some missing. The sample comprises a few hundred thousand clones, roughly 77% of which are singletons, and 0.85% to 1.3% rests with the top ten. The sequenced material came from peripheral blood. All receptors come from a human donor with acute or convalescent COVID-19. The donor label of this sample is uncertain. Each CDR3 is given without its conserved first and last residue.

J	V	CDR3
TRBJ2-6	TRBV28	ASTPGGSGANVLT
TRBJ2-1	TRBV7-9	ASSLSGTAFYNEQF
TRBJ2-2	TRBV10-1	ASSSLAGYGELF
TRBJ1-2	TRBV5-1	ASSLNRDYGYT
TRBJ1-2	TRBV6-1	ASSEALGPEGYT
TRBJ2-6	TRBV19	ASSIFLRGGGFGANVLT
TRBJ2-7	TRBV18	ASSRDRGRRYEQY
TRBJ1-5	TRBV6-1	ASSDPQGPFNQPQH
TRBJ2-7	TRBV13	ASSLRGRGSEQY
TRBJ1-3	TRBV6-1	ASSEYGSSGNTIY